These 18 T cell receptor beta chains share one sample of origin, sequenced in a study of radiotherapy plus CTLA-4 blockade in lung cancer. Clones were read by immunoSEQ multiplex PCR, and TCRdb kept only the in-frame ones, dropping some. The data show about 98,000 clones, roughly 80% seen once. The input for sequencing was peripheral blood, taken from a patient treated with radiotherapy plus ipilimumab. All receptors derive from a human donor with non-small cell lung cancer who had a partial response to radiotherapy plus ipilimumab.

The chain couples TRBV18 to TRBJ2-1, with D unresolved. Germline CDR1 KGHSH, CDR2 LQKENI. Trimming cost V 0 bases and J 9 bases, with 9 bases left between them. This CDR3 is built from 13 residues. The CDR3 region has the DNA TGTGCCAGCTCACCACCATCCCTTTCTGAGCAGTTCTTC. The encoded protein is CASSPPSLSEQFF.

The chain uses TRBV7-9 and TRBJ2-2, with D possibly matching TRBD1 (5 bases). Germline V lookup: CDR1 SEHNR, CDR2 FQNEAQ (reference sequence). CDR3 length: 15 residues. V was cut by 3 bases and J by 1 base, with 9 bases left in between. The CDR3 loop is CASSFGQGNTGELFF. The CDR3 DNA is TGTGCCAGCAGCTTCGGTCAGGGGAACACCGGGGAGCTGTTTTTT.

The V call is TRBV29-1, the J call TRBJ1-4; TRBD1 is a possible D gene (6 bases). The CDR3 sequence is 12 residues long. Germline lookup yields CDR1 SQVTM and CDR2 ANQGSEA. V was shortened by 7 bases and J by 5 bases, with 11 bases between the two germline ends. The CDR3 DNA reads as TGCAGCGCGGGACACGAGAATGAAAAACTGTTTTTT. Translating gives CSAGHENEKLFF.

This chain links TRBV9 with TRBJ2-1; no firm D call. The V end was cut by 1 base, the J end by 6 bases, with 11 bases between. CDR3 length equals 14 residues. Per the germline V gene, CDR1 is SGDLS and CDR2 is YYNGEE. The CDR3 region is CASSVTPQSNEQFF. The DNA of the CDR3 is TGTGCCAGCAGCGTAACCCCACAGTCCAATGAGCAGTTCTTC. The entire variable domain, with the rest obtained from reference TRBV9 and TRBJ2-1, is as follows: DSGVTQTPKHLITATGQRVTLRCSPRSGDLSVYWYQQSLDQGLQFLIQYYNGEERAKGNILERFSAQQFPDLHSELNLSSLELGDSALYFCASSVTPQSNEQFFGPGTRLTVL.

The V gene is TRBV5-1, the J gene TRBJ2-1; 7 bases agree with TRBD2. The length of the CDR3 is 14 residues. Per the germline V gene, CDR1 is SGHRS and CDR2 is YFSETQ. With 3 bases clipped from V and 10 bases from J, the junction kept 10 bases outside the gene matches. For the CDR3, the DNA is TGCGCCAGCAGCTCAGGCACTAGCGTGGGGGAGCAGTTCTTC. This translates into CASSSGTSVGEQFF.

The rearrangement joins TRBV4-2 to TRBJ2-3; 9 bases are a match to TRBD2. The CDR3 sequence is 16 residues long. Losses at the gene ends were 4 bases for V and 2 bases for J; bases not matched to a gene: 7. Germline V CDR1 and CDR2: LGHNA, YNFKEQ. As DNA, the CDR3 is TGTGCCAGCAGCCCCAAGCTAGCGGGATTCACAGATACGCAGTATTTT. It codes for CASSPKLAGFTDTQYF.

The rearrangement joins TRBV19 to TRBJ1-1, with 7 bases aligning to TRBD1. This CDR3 has 15 amino acids. The germline gives CDR1 LNHDA, CDR2 SQIVND (reference sequence). Trimming took 5 bases from V and 1 from J; bases not matched to a gene: 7. The CDR3 sequence: CASSRAGTENTEAFF. The CDR3, as DNA: TGTGCCAGTAGTCGGGCCGGGACAGAGAACACTGAAGCTTTCTTT.

The table lists this clone with a count of one. The rearrangement links TRBV5-8 to TRBJ1-1; D uncertain. Germline CDR1 reads SGHTS; CDR2 reads YDEGEE. The V end was cut by 0 bases, the J end by 5 bases, with 11 bases between. This CDR3 has 14 amino acids. The CDR3 DNA follows: TGTGCCAGCAGCTTGGCCGTAGGAGCAACTGAAGCTTTCTTT. It codes for CASSLAVGATEAFF. The entire variable domain, with the rest obtained from reference TRBV5-8 and TRBJ1-1, is as follows: EAGVTQSPTHLIKTRGQQATLRCSPISGHTSVYWYQQALGLGLQFLLWYDEGEERNRGNFPPRFSGRQFPNYSSELNVNALELEDSALYLCASSLAVGATEAFFGQGTRLTVV.

This chain connects TRBV7-3 to TRBJ1-1, with 8 nucleotides matching TRBD1. This CDR3 contains 14 residues. With V trimmed by 4 bases and J by 7 bases, 8 bases remained unmatched. Germline CDR1 SGHTA, CDR2 FQGTGA. The CDR3 here is CASSSQGQAIEAFF. The CDR3 DNA reads TGTGCCAGCAGCTCACAGGGACAGGCTATTGAAGCTTTCTTT.

Here the CDR3 DNA reads TGTGCCAGCTCACCAGGAGGGGGCGGTGAGCAGTTCTTC. Amino acids: CASSPGGGGEQFF. The chain links TRBV18 to TRBJ2-1; D may be TRBD1 (7 bases). From germline, CDR1 is KGHSH and CDR2 LQKENI. Deletions cut 2 bases from V and 9 bases from J, with 11 bases between. The CDR3 is 13 amino acids.

The chain uses TRBV2 and TRBJ2-1; the match to TRBD2 covers 10 bases. V was clipped by 0 bases and J by 6 bases; unmatched bases: 5. Per germline, CDR1 SNHLY and CDR2 FYNNEI. The CDR3 runs to 16 residues. The CDR3 nucleotides are TGTGCCAGCAGTGAAGCGGCAGCGGGAGGGCCCAATGAGCAGTTCTTC. It codes for CASSEAAAGGPNEQFF.

This chain connects TRBV5-6 to TRBJ2-2, with TRBD2 matching 7 bases. CDR3 length: 17 amino acids. Germline trimming cut 2 bases from V and 7 bases from J; bases unmatched to any gene: 14. The germline V gene has CDR1 SGHDT and CDR2 YYEEEE. CDR3 region: CASSFFTAGRKGGELFF. The CDR3, as DNA: TGTGCCAGCAGCTTCTTTACAGCGGGAAGGAAAGGCGGGGAGCTGTTTTTT.

The chain joins TRBV4-1 to TRBJ2-5; 8 bases agree with TRBD2. V was clipped by 4 bases and J by 1 base; unmatched bases: 2. The CDR3 runs to 14 residues. Germline V gene data show CDR1 as MGHRA and CDR2 as YSYEKL. CDR3 DNA sequence: TGCGCCAGCAGCCCCAGCGGGAGCCAAGAGACCCAGTACTTC. Its translation is CASSPSGSQETQYF.

This clone came up once. V usage is TRBV6-5 and J usage is TRBJ1-2; D unresolved. With 2 bases removed from V and 0 bases from J, the gap between germline ends came to 7 bases. CDR3 length: 14 amino acids. Per the germline V gene, CDR1 is MNHEY and CDR2 is SVGAGI. In nucleotides, the CDR3 is TGTGCCAGCAGTTACACGCGGACTAACTATGGCTACACCTTC. The encoded protein is CASSYTRTNYGYTF.

This clone was counted once. The chain joins TRBV28 to TRBJ2-5; a weak D match, TRBD2 (6 bases). Trimming removed 5 bases from V and 3 bases from J, with 16 bases in between. The CDR3 totals 15 residues. The germline CDR1 and CDR2 sequences are MDHEN and SYDVKM. Written as DNA, the CDR3 is TGTGCCAGCAGTCAGCAACTCGGAGGGAAAGAGACCCAGTACTTC. The encoded protein is CASSQQLGGKETQYF.

The chain joins TRBV6-5 to TRBJ2-4, with 7 bases aligning to TRBD1. The CDR3 totals 15 residues. With 4 bases clipped from V and 1 base from J, the junction kept 4 bases outside the gene matches. Looked up from germline, CDR1 is MNHEY and CDR2 is SVGAGI. The CDR3 DNA reads as TGTGCCAGCAGTTCGGACAGGACCGCCAAAAACATTCAGTACTTC. Amino acid sequence: CASSSDRTAKNIQYF.

CDR3 sequence: CASSDARLAIYEQFF. CDR3 nucleotides: TGCGCCAGCAGTGATGCCCGACTAGCGATCTATGAGCAGTTCTTC. The chain has TRBV10-1 and TRBJ2-1, with 8 bases identical to TRBD2. Germline CDR1 is WNHNN and CDR2 is SYGVQD (reference sequence). This CDR3 comprises 15 residues. V was pared by 3 bases and J by 8 bases, with 9 bases of the junction left unmatched.

J is TRBJ2-2 and V is TRBV28, with D uncertain. Germline V CDR1 and CDR2: MDHEN, SYDVKM. Trimming pared 3 bases from V and 1 base from J, leaving 6 bases between. The CDR3 extends over 14 amino acids. The CDR3 sequence: CASSLGRNTGELFF. CDR3 bases: TGTGCCAGCAGTTTGGGCAGGAACACCGGGGAGCTGTTTTTT.